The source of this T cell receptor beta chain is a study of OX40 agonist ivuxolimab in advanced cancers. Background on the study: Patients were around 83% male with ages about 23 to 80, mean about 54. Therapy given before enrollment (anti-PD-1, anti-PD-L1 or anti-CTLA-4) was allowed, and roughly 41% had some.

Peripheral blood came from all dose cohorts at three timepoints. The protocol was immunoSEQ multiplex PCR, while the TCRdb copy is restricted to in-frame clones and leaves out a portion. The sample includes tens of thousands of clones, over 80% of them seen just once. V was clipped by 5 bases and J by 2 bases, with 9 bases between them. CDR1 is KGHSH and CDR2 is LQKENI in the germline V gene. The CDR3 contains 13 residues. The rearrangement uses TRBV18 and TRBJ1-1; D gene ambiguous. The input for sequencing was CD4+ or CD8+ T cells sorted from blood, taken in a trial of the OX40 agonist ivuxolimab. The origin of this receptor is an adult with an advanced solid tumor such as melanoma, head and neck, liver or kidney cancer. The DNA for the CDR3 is TGTGCCAGCTCATCGGGTGAAAACACTGAAGCTTTCTTT. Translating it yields CASSSGENTEAFF.